This TCR beta chain was found in a study of T cells in Graves' hyperthyroidism and ophthalmopathy. Germline loops: CDR1 SGDLS, CDR2 YYNGEE. Trimming removed 6 bases at V and 4 bases at J, with 20 bases between. CDR3 size: 16 residues. Amplification of TCR beta CDR3 regions was performed using RNA transcripts as template. Carried out on the TCR CDR3, a first-round RT-PCR used the HTBI primer set. TCRdb called the multiplex PCR reads again in MiXCR, with one record for every CDR3 protein. The sample records almost 600,000 distinct CDR3 sequences, around 45% being singletons. The sequencing input was peripheral blood or thyroid tissue (not recorded which). This chain joins TRBV9 and TRBJ1-3; D is perhaps TRBD1 (6 bases). This sequence originates from a young woman with Graves' hyperthyroidism. The CDR3 protein is CASNQFAGARGNTIYF. DNA for the CDR3: TGTGCCAGCAACCAATTTGCAGGGGCTCGCGGAAACACCATATATTTT.